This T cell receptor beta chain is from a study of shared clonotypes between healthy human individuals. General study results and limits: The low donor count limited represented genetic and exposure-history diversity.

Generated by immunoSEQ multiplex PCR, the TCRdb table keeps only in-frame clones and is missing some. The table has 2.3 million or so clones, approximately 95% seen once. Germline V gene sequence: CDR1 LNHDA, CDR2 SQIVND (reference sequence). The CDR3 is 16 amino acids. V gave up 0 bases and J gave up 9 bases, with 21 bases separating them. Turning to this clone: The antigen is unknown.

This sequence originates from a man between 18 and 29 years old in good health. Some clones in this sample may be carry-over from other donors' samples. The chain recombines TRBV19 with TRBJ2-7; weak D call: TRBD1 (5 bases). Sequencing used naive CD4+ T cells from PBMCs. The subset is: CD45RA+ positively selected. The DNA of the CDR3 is TGTGCCAGTAGTATAGATCTTGGACAACGACCTACGAGGCAGTACTTC. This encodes CASSIDLGQRPTRQYF.